The 3 T cell receptor beta chains below all came from one sample that was sequenced in a study of T cells in Graves' hyperthyroidism and ophthalmopathy. The TCR beta CDR3 regions underwent amplification using RNA transcripts as the source. The TCR CDR3 was amplified in a first-round RT-PCR using the HTBI primer set. TCRdb reprocessed the multiplex PCR reads via MiXCR and lists one record per CDR3 protein. Of about 570,000 distinct CDR3 sequences in the sample, approximately 44% were seen once. The sequenced material came from peripheral blood or thyroid tissue (not recorded which). The receptors were sampled from an adult woman with Graves' disease, either hyperthyroidism or ophthalmopathy (not recorded which).

The V and J genes are TRBV7-1 and TRBJ1-1, with TRBD1 as a possible D gene (5 bases). TRBV7-1 is an ORF; its function is uncertain. V lost 6 bases and J 2 bases, leaving 28 bases between the germline ends. The CDR3 is 19 amino acids. CDR3: CASSPTKGMTWQLNTEAFF. The DNA of the CDR3 is TGTGCCAGCAGTCCTACAAAGGGGATGACTTGGCAACTTAACACTGAAGCTTTCTTT.

In this sample, this clonotype turned up once. The chain links TRBV24-1 to TRBJ1-2; possibly TRBD1 for D (6 bases). The length of the CDR3 is 14 residues. Trimming cost V 5 bases and J 8 bases, with 17 bases left between them. Germline V gene sequence: CDR1 KGHDR, CDR2 SFDVKD. CDR3 nucleotides: TGTGCCACCAGTGGAGGGGGAGGAATCTACGGCTACACCTTC. This sequence encodes CATSGGGGIYGYTF.

The sample holds many counts of this clonotype. This chain connects TRBV10-3 to TRBJ1-4; TRBD1 might be the D (5 bases). This CDR3 region has 18 residues. V dropped 2 bases and J dropped 6 bases, with 22 bases sitting between them. In germline, CDR1 is ENHRY, CDR2 SYGVKD. The CDR3 bases are TGTGCCATCAGTGAGGGGACTGGGGACTCAGGAACGCATGAAAAACTGTTTTTT. Translated, it gives CAISEGTGDSGTHEKLFF.